This TCR beta chain was recovered during a study of T cell clonotyping in hematopoietic cell transplantation. Profiled with immunoSEQ multiplex PCR; TCRdb holds only in-frame clones, not every one. The sample carries about 45,000 clones, less than 95% recorded once. A remark on this clone: Its specificity is unknown.

This CDR3 is 13 amino acids long. CDR1 GTSNPN and CDR2 SVGIG come from the germline V gene (reference sequence). With V trimmed by 6 bases and J by 6 bases, 5 bases remained unmatched. Study-wide findings and caveats: Recipient TCR diversity dropped after transplant; expanded clonotypes rose from day 30 to 180. Cells were unsorted, so CD4 and CD8 contributions were not separated. Graft donor and pretransplant recipient Inverse Simpson Index values predicted broader posttransplant TCR diversity. Few recipient clonotypes overlapped donors; over 95% were de novo at given depth.

The source material was peripheral blood mononuclear cells. The receptor comes from a woman between 50 and 59 years old in good health. Some clones in this sample may be carry-over from other donors' samples. The V call is TRBV30, the J call TRBJ1-6, with 7 positions matching TRBD1. CDR3 loop: CACRTGPNSPLHF. DNA for the CDR3: TGTGCCTGCAGGACAGGTCCTAATTCACCCCTCCACTTT.